One T cell receptor (beta chain) is described in this entry. Antigen unknown. These data originate in a study of T cell responses to AZD1222 COVID-19 vaccine. Study-level results: With two AZD1222 doses given, Spike-specific TCR breadth and depth both rose.

CDR3 size: 13 residues. The V and J ends lost 2 bases and 4 bases respectively, with 8 bases between them. Per the germline V gene, CDR1 is MNHNY and CDR2 is SVGAGI (reference sequence). The method was immunoSEQ multiplex PCR; TCRdb's version includes in-frame clones alone and lacks a portion of them. Here the sample spans around 110,000 clones, about 90% being singletons. The chain couples TRBV6-6 to TRBJ1-1; a weak D match, TRBD1 (6 bases). The sequence came from an adult in good health. The sample in question was peripheral blood, obtained on day 0 of AZD1222 vaccination. The CDR3 DNA reads TGTGCCAGCAGTTACGGGGGCCGCACTGAAGCTTTCTTT. Encoded protein: CASSYGGRTEAFF.